The 23 T cell receptor beta chains in this list originate from one sample, sequenced in a study of shared clonotypes between healthy human individuals. TCRdb's table, derived via immunoSEQ multiplex PCR, lists solely in-frame clones and lacks some. The data hold about 2.5 million clones, with roughly 90% observed a single time. Sequencing was done on a sample of naive CD4+ T cells from PBMCs. Subset specified: CD45RA+ positively selected. Receptor source: a man aged 18 to 35 in good health. Some clones in this sample may be carry-over from other donors' samples.

This chain connects TRBV7-8 to TRBJ2-1; D is perhaps TRBD1 (5 bases). The V end was cut by 7 bases, the J end by 5 bases, with 15 bases between. This CDR3 has 14 amino acids. CDR1 is SGHVS, CDR2 FQNEAQ, per germline. The CDR3 loop is CASTAGFRHNEQFF. Written as DNA, the CDR3 is TGTGCCAGCACCGCAGGGTTTAGACACAATGAGCAGTTCTTC.

The chain has TRBV7-9 and TRBJ2-1; TRBD2 aligns across 9 bases. Per the germline V gene, CDR1 is SEHNR and CDR2 is FQNEAQ (reference sequence). The CDR3 totals 14 residues. Unmatched junction bases numbered 6, after V lost 6 bases and J lost 6 bases. CDR3 bases: TGTGCCAGCAGTGAGCGGGAGGTCGTCAATGAGCAGTTCTTC. Protein: CASSEREVVNEQFF.

This chain uses TRBV5-5 with TRBJ1-2; D is possibly TRBD1 (6 bases). The germline CDR1 and CDR2 sequences are SGHKS and YYEKEE (reference sequence). CDR3 length: 13 amino acids. V lost 0 bases, J lost 7 bases, and 10 bases lay in between. The CDR3 loop is CASSLGGRSGYTF. CDR3 bases: TGTGCCAGCAGCTTGGGGGGGCGATCTGGCTACACCTTC.

A single count supports this clone. CDR3: CASSFLAGRGTGELFF. The DNA of the CDR3 is TGCGCCAGCAGCTTTTTAGCGGGACGGGGCACCGGGGAGCTGTTTTTT. The gene calls are TRBV5-1 and TRBJ2-2, with TRBD2 identical over 8 bases. Germline CDR1 and CDR2: SGHRS and YFSETQ. The ends lost 2 bases at V and 4 bases at J; junction bases unmatched: 7. The CDR3 is 16 amino acids.

This clone has just one count. This sample also contains other DNA sequences that code for the same CDR3. This chain joins TRBV28 and TRBJ1-4; 9 bases are shared with TRBD1. The CDR3 spans 15 residues. Germline lookup yields CDR1 MDHEN and CDR2 SYDVKM. With V trimmed by 5 bases and J by 4 bases, 5 bases remained unmatched. The CDR3 sequence: CASSIPGQGNEKLFF. The CDR3 nucleotides are TGTGCCAGCAGTATACCGGGACAGGGTAATGAAAAACTGTTTTTT.

Comments on this clone: The DNA is omitted, as the CDR3 cannot be located on it reliably, and the CDR3 follows TCRdb's listing. The same CDR3 also results from other DNA sequences found in this sample. CDR3: CASTSGATEAFF. The genes are TRBV5-1 and TRBJ1-1. Including both end residues, the CDR3 is 12 amino acids long. Germline V gene data show CDR1 as SGHRS and CDR2 as YFSETQ.

This chain links TRBV18 with TRBJ2-5; D unresolved. V dropped 1 base and J dropped 2 bases, with 11 bases sitting between them. CDR1 and CDR2 (germline): KGHSH, LQKENI. This CDR3 has 15 residues. The CDR3 reads CASSPLDTRQETQYF. DNA of the CDR3: TGTGCCAGCTCACCACTTGATACCAGGCAAGAGACCCAGTACTTC.

This clone was seen only once. This chain joins TRBV4-2 and TRBJ1-3, with 10 bases fitting TRBD1. This CDR3 has 20 residues. With V trimmed by 2 bases and J by 4 bases, 17 bases remained unmatched. Germline-derived CDR1 and CDR2 are LGHNA and YNFKEQ. CDR3 sequence: CASSQIGGTGALGAGNTIYF. In DNA, the CDR3 is TGTGCCAGCAGCCAAATCGGGGGGACAGGGGCTCTGGGAGCCGGAAACACCATATATTTT.

The CDR3 loop reads CASSTSGPRGGEKLFF. CDR3 DNA: TGTGCCAGCAGCACTTCCGGACCCCGGGGAGGTGAAAAACTGTTTTTT. The rearrangement uses TRBV7-9 and TRBJ1-4, with unresolved D. V lost 5 bases and J 7 bases, leaving 20 bases between the germline ends. Germline V CDR1 and CDR2: SEHNR, FQNEAQ (reference sequence). This CDR3 contains 16 residues.

The gene calls are TRBV9 and TRBJ2-3; tentative D call: TRBD2 (5 bases). CDR3 size: 14 residues. Trimming removed 6 bases at V and 5 bases at J, with 16 bases between. The germline gives CDR1 SGDLS, CDR2 YYNGEE. The CDR3 is CASNREGLGDTQYF. The CDR3 region has the DNA TGTGCCAGCAACCGCGAGGGCTTGGGAGATACGCAGTATTTT.

This chain joins TRBV5-4 and TRBJ1-2, with D hard to call. The germline V gene encodes CDR1 SGHNT and CDR2 YYREEE (reference sequence). The CDR3 totals 15 residues. Trimming removed 1 base from V and 0 bases from J, with 10 bases in between. The CDR3 protein is CASSLRQPANYGYTF. CDR3 coding DNA: TGTGCCAGCAGCTTGCGGCAGCCAGCTAACTATGGCTACACCTTC.

In regard to this clone: Different DNA sequences within this sample yield the same CDR3. The rearrangement links TRBV9 to TRBJ2-7, with 10 bases identical to TRBD2. Germline CDR1 reads SGDLS; CDR2 reads YYNGEE. The CDR3 covers 14 residues. V gave up 3 bases and J gave up 4 bases; unmatched junction bases: 4. The CDR3, as DNA: TGTGCCAGCAGCGGCCTAGCGGGAGCGTACGAGCAGTACTTC. It yields the protein CASSGLAGAYEQYF.

As to this clone: At the DNA level, this CDR3 is encoded by other sequences in the same sample as well. V gene TRBV5-1 combines with J gene TRBJ1-1; possible D gene TRBD1, 5 bases. Germline loops: CDR1 SGHRS, CDR2 YFSETQ. The V end lost 2 bases, the J end lost 1 base, and 9 bases lay between the germline ends. The CDR3 consists of 14 residues. CDR3 sequence reads: CASSLTTGNTEAFF. CDR3 in DNA: TGCGCCAGCAGCTTAACAACAGGGAACACTGAAGCTTTCTTT.

This clone was observed a few times. The chain links TRBV19 to TRBJ1-2; tentative D call: TRBD1 (6 bases). CDR1 is LNHDA, CDR2 SQIVND, per germline (reference sequence). The CDR3 is made up of 16 amino acids. With 3 bases removed from V and 4 bases from J, the gap between germline ends came to 18 bases. The CDR3 bases are TGTGCCAGTAGTATTCTGGACAGTCGCTCCTTCTATGGCTACACCTTC. Amino acids: CASSILDSRSFYGYTF. The full variable domain, with the rest looked up from reference TRBV19 and TRBJ1-2, is DGGITQSPKYLFRKEGQNVTLSCEQNLNHDAMYWYRQDPGQGLRLIYYSQIVNDFQKGDIAEGYSVSREKKESFPLTVTSAQKNPTAFYLCASSILDSRSFYGYTFGSGTRLTVV.

In this sample, this clone turned up a few times. The V and J genes are TRBV6-5 and TRBJ1-2, with D perhaps TRBD1 (5 bases). The CDR3 extends over 12 amino acids. The germline V gene has CDR1 MNHEY and CDR2 SVGAGI. V lost 5 bases and J 6 bases, leaving 10 bases between the germline ends. The CDR3 reads CASSPWGDGYTF. CDR3 DNA sequence: TGTGCCAGCAGTCCGTGGGGGGATGGCTACACCTTC.

J is TRBJ2-2 and V is TRBV7-9; a possible D gene is TRBD2 (5 bases). The V end lost 2 bases, the J end lost 8 bases, and 6 bases lay between the germline ends. This CDR3 region has 12 residues. In germline, CDR1 is SEHNR, CDR2 FQNEAQ (reference sequence). The chain's CDR3 is CASSLRGGELFF. The CDR3 region has the DNA TGTGCCAGCAGCTTACGAGGGGGGGAGCTGTTTTTT.

In this sample, this clone turned up once. The chain couples TRBV7-9 to TRBJ2-7, with D tentatively TRBD2 (6 bases). Trimming shortened V by 7 bases and J by 3 bases, and 13 bases separated the two germline ends. This CDR3 region has 13 residues. From germline, CDR1 is SEHNR and CDR2 FQNEAQ (reference sequence). The CDR3 nucleotides read TGTGCCAGCACCGTGGGGAGGAACTACGAGCAGTACTTC. This sequence encodes CASTVGRNYEQYF.

The chain uses TRBV15 and TRBJ1-2, with 9 bases matching TRBD1. The CDR3 covers 15 residues. CDR1 and CDR2 (germline): LNHNV, YYDKDF (reference sequence). Unmatched junction bases numbered 5, after V lost 2 bases and J lost 4 bases. The CDR3 here is CATSRPQGALYGYTF. The CDR3 coding sequence is TGTGCCACCAGCAGACCACAGGGGGCACTCTATGGCTACACCTTC.

V and J are TRBV9 and TRBJ2-5, with TRBD2 as a possible D gene (6 bases). V lost 0 bases, J lost 5 bases, and 11 bases lay in between. This CDR3 has 14 amino acids. Germline-derived CDR1 and CDR2 are SGDLS and YYNGEE. The CDR3 loop reads CASSVGREWETQYF. In DNA form, the CDR3 reads TGTGCCAGCAGCGTAGGGCGGGAATGGGAGACCCAGTACTTC.

Comment on this clone: Other DNA sequences of this sample code for an identical CDR3. The CDR3 is CASSFRQGTGNTIYF. CDR3 nucleotide sequence: TGTGCCAGCAGCTTTCGGCAGGGTACCGGAAACACCATATATTTT. The V gene is TRBV5-6, the J gene TRBJ1-3; tentatively, D is TRBD1 (5 bases). From germline, CDR1 is SGHDT and CDR2 YYEEEE. This CDR3 has 15 residues. The V gene lost 2 bases and the J gene lost 4 bases, with 13 bases spanning the gap.

This chain uses TRBV4-1 with TRBJ2-1; 8 bases are a match to TRBD1. Germline V gene sequence: CDR1 MGHRA, CDR2 YSYEKL. The ends lost 6 bases at V and 8 bases at J; junction bases unmatched: 12. The CDR3 extends over 15 amino acids. The CDR3 region is CASRHLTGARHEQFF. CDR3 sequence (DNA): TGCGCCAGCAGACACCTGACAGGGGCTCGGCATGAGCAGTTCTTC.

The chain carries TRBV27 and TRBJ2-2; 7 bases line up with TRBD1. CDR1 is MNHEY and CDR2 is SMNVEV in the germline V gene (reference sequence). The CDR3 contains 12 residues. V dropped 10 bases and J dropped 7; count of bases not matched to a gene: 6. The CDR3, as DNA: TGTGCCACCAGGAGGACAGGCGGGGAGCTGTTTTTT. Translated: CATRRTGGELFF.

The chain carries TRBV7-9 and TRBJ1-4; 7 bases agree with TRBD1. Trimming at V came to 4 bases and at J to 4 bases, leaving 6 bases not matched to a gene. The CDR3 contains 15 residues. Germline V gives CDR1 SEHNR, CDR2 FQNEAQ (reference sequence). CDR3 DNA: TGTGCCAGCAGCTATACGGGACAGTATAATGAAAAACTGTTTTTT. Protein sequence: CASSYTGQYNEKLFF.